Below are 17 T cell receptor beta chains sequenced from a single sample in a study of cytomegalovirus exposure and HLA in healthy donors. A multiplex PCR was run with 60 Vbeta primers and 13 Jbeta primers. The data were produced by immunoSEQ multiplex PCR, yet TCRdb's version contains in-frame clones alone and is incomplete. The sample carries fewer than 200,000 clones, around 80% recorded once. What was sequenced was PBMCs. These receptors were collected from a woman between 45 and 65 years old in good health and CMV-seropositive.

This chain joins TRBV6-1 and TRBJ2-1; D is perhaps TRBD1 (6 bases). The V end was cut by 2 bases, the J end by 6 bases, with 8 bases between. The V gene's germline CDR1 is MNHNS and CDR2 SASEGT. The CDR3 is 13 amino acids. CDR3 in amino acids: CASSEYRVNEQFF. The CDR3 nucleotides are TGTGCCAGCAGTGAATACAGGGTCAATGAGCAGTTCTTC.

The rearrangement links TRBV6-8 to TRBJ2-5, with 11 bases fitting TRBD2. With V trimmed by 5 bases and J by 0 bases, 5 bases remained unmatched. The CDR3 is made up of 16 amino acids. Germline V gene data show CDR1 as MNHGY and CDR2 as SAAAGT. Written as DNA, the CDR3 is TGTGCCAGCAGTAGACTAGCGGGGCCGTACCAAGAGACCCAGTACTTC. Its protein is CASSRLAGPYQETQYF.

This chain joins TRBV7-2 and TRBJ1-2, with 9 bases that match TRBD1. Trimming removed 5 bases from V and 4 bases from J; junction bases left unmatched: 5. From germline, CDR1 is SGHTA and CDR2 FQGNSA. The CDR3 is made up of 14 amino acids. The CDR3 nucleotides are TGTGCCAGCAGCCCCGGGACAGGGACCTATGGCTACACCTTC. This encodes CASSPGTGTYGYTF.

The chain recombines TRBV6-1 with TRBJ2-3, with 11 bases lining up with TRBD2. CDR1 is MNHNS and CDR2 is SASEGT in the germline V gene. The CDR3 is 16 amino acids. V dropped 4 bases and J dropped 3; count of bases not matched to a gene: 6. The CDR3 spells CASSGGTSGITDTQYF. In nucleotides, the CDR3 is TGTGCCAGCAGTGGGGGGACTAGCGGAATTACAGATACGCAGTATTTT.

This chain joins TRBV15 and TRBJ2-2, with 11 bases lining up with TRBD1. CDR1 is LNHNV and CDR2 is YYDKDF in the germline V gene (reference sequence). J gave up 1 base and V 3 bases, and 1 base lay outside the gene matches. This CDR3 spans 16 amino acids. CDR3 nucleotides: TGTGCCACCAGCAGGGGACAGGGGGTGAACACCGGGGAGCTGTTTTTT. It is translated as CATSRGQGVNTGELFF.

This sequence joins TRBV9 and TRBJ1-3; TRBD1 is a possible D gene (6 bases). Germline V lookup: CDR1 SGDLS, CDR2 YYNGEE. V lost 3 bases, J lost 0 bases, and 16 bases lay in between. CDR3 size: 17 residues. The CDR3 is CASSGGGAWGSGNTIYF. CDR3 coding DNA: TGTGCCAGCAGCGGCGGGGGGGCCTGGGGCTCTGGAAACACCATATATTTT. Looking up the rest from reference TRBV9 and TRBJ1-3 gives the full variable domain: DSGVTQTPKHLITATGQRVTLRCSPRSGDLSVYWYQQSLDQGLQFLIQYYNGEERAKGNILERFSAQQFPDLHSELNLSSLELGDSALYFCASSGGGAWGSGNTIYFGEGSWLTVV.

This sequence joins TRBV5-1 and TRBJ2-5; D is unresolved. From germline, CDR1 is SGHRS and CDR2 YFSETQ. V lost 0 bases, J lost 5 bases, and 11 bases lay in between. This CDR3 is built from 14 residues. The CDR3 is CASSLVPSLETQYF. The CDR3 DNA is TGCGCCAGCAGCTTGGTTCCTAGTCTGGAGACCCAGTACTTC.

This sequence joins TRBV30 and TRBJ1-4, with TRBD1 identical over 11 bases. The length of the CDR3 is 14 residues. The V gene's germline CDR1 is GTSNPN and CDR2 SVGIG (reference sequence). Trimming cost V 3 bases and J 6 bases; bases outside gene matches: 3. CDR3 nucleotide sequence: TGTGCCTGGAGCCGGACAGGGGGCTATGAAAAACTGTTTTTT. Encoded protein: CAWSRTGGYEKLFF.

The chain has TRBV27 and TRBJ1-2, with TRBD1 identical over 7 bases. The germline V gene encodes CDR1 MNHEY and CDR2 SMNVEV (reference sequence). The CDR3 runs 12 residues. J lost 4 bases, V lost 6 bases, and 2 bases had no gene match. Here the CDR3 reads CASSDRVYGYTF. CDR3 DNA sequence: TGTGCCAGCAGCGACAGGGTCTATGGCTACACCTTC.

The rearrangement links TRBV6-4 to TRBJ1-1; 12 positions match TRBD1. This CDR3 has 17 residues. V was clipped by 6 bases and J by 7 bases; unmatched bases: 15. The germline gives CDR1 MRHNA, CDR2 SNTAGT. The CDR3 is CASRPFGTGGPPDEAFF. In DNA, the CDR3 is TGTGCCAGCAGGCCATTCGGGACAGGGGGCCCTCCCGATGAAGCTTTCTTT.

The J gene is TRBJ2-7, the V gene TRBV7-2; D call uncertain. Trimming left V 2 bases short and J 5 bases short, with 7 bases between. Germline V CDR1 and CDR2: SGHTA, FQGNSA. CDR3 length: 12 amino acids. The CDR3, as DNA: TGTGCCAGCAGCTTACTTCTCGACGAGCAGTACTTC. Protein product: CASSLLLDEQYF.

The chain uses TRBV7-9 and TRBJ2-2; 10 positions match TRBD1. The CDR3 contains 17 residues. Germline CDR1 SEHNR, CDR2 FQNEAQ (reference sequence). V lost 10 bases, J lost 3 bases, and 14 bases stayed unmatched. The CDR3 reads CATHGPTGTGDTGELFF. In nucleotides, the CDR3 is TGTGCCACCCATGGCCCAACCGGGACAGGGGACACCGGGGAGCTGTTTTTT.

The chain joins TRBV4-2 to TRBJ1-6; tentatively, D is TRBD1 (6 bases). The CDR3 length is 16 residues. With 4 bases removed from V and 6 bases from J, the gap between germline ends came to 16 bases. Germline V gene data show CDR1 as LGHNA and CDR2 as YNFKEQ. CDR3 in amino acids: CASSRGGARANSPLHF. The CDR3 nucleotides read TGTGCCAGCAGCCGAGGGGGGGCCCGGGCTAATTCACCCCTCCACTTT.

The chain joins TRBV10-3 to TRBJ1-4, with a tentative D call TRBD1 (6 bases). This CDR3 contains 15 residues. V lost 6 bases and J lost 6, with 17 bases in between. Germline V gene sequence: CDR1 ENHRY, CDR2 SYGVKD. CDR3 loop: CAISGTQGTDEKLFF. CDR3 nucleotide sequence: TGTGCCATCAGCGGGACACAGGGTACAGATGAAAAACTGTTTTTT.

The rearrangement uses TRBV30 and TRBJ2-1; 7 bases line up with TRBD2. The CDR3 length is 11 residues. Per the germline V gene, CDR1 is GTSNPN and CDR2 is SVGIG (reference sequence). V gave up 1 base and J gave up 10 bases; unmatched junction bases: 1. CDR3 sequence (DNA): TGTGCCTGGAGTGGGGGACTAGAGCAGTTCTTC. It yields the protein CAWSGGLEQFF.

V gene TRBV7-9 combines with J gene TRBJ1-1; the match to TRBD1 covers 9 bases. V shed 6 bases, J shed 3 bases, and the junction held 11 bases outside the gene matches. This CDR3 contains 16 residues. Germline CDR1 reads SEHNR; CDR2 reads FQNEAQ (reference sequence). The CDR3 sequence is CASRPPGTGLDTEAFF. In nucleotides, the CDR3 is TGTGCCAGCAGGCCTCCCGGGACAGGGCTGGACACTGAAGCTTTCTTT.

CDR3 DNA: TGTGCCAGCAGCTCTAGCGGGGGGTTGACCGATACGCAGTATTTT. Encoded protein: CASSSSGGLTDTQYF. The V gene is TRBV5-4, the J gene TRBJ2-3; 11 positions match TRBD2. The CDR3 contains 15 residues. Germline V lookup: CDR1 SGHNT, CDR2 YYREEE (reference sequence). J gave up 6 bases and V 3 bases, and 6 bases lay outside the gene matches.